This T cell receptor beta chain appears in the sequencing data of a study of blood T cell repertoires in COVID-19. Study-wide background: Material from acute and convalescent COVID-19 was sourced from the United States, Italy and Spain. From T cells, B-cell-depleted T cells, or PBMCs came the material, which was cDNA or gDNA.

Original methodology: It was from reference gene primer amplification that nucleated cell counts were estimated. Only in-frame clones appear in the TCRdb table, and some are missing; sequencing was by immunoSEQ multiplex PCR. D and trimming were read from the DNA, whereas the V and J calls and clone size are those reported in that table. In the table there are 300,000 to 350,000 clones, around 85% of which are singletons. Cohort assignment relied on participant-reported clinical history. Trimming took off 3 bases at V and 8 bases at J, with 13 bases between the two ends. Germline-derived CDR1 and CDR2 are LNHNV and YYDKDF (reference sequence). The CDR3 covers 13 residues.

Specimen: PBMCs or T cells enriched from blood (not recorded which). V usage is TRBV15 and J usage is TRBJ1-2; D not certain. This TCR was sampled from a woman in her 40s with acute COVID-19. CDR3: CATSSFEAGGYTF. The CDR3 nucleotides are TGTGCCACCAGCAGTTTCGAGGCGGGAGGCTACACCTTC.